The clone carrying this T cell receptor (beta chain) was detected a few times. The antigen remains undetermined. These data come from a study of T cell responses to AZD1222 COVID-19 vaccine. Study-wide points: Recipients of AZD1222 seropositive at baseline numbered only 6 or 7. Nearly half of the spike-specific TCRs reportedly recognize variant regions that carry no mutations. Spike-wide coverage was observed for vaccine-associated CD4 TCRs, with dominant responses at 160-218 and 743-854. None of the repertoires were sampled until the peak T cell response had passed.

Method: immunoSEQ multiplex PCR; TCRdb's copy keeps in-frame clones and lacks some. Of about 110,000 clones listed, 70% to 90% are singletons. This receptor was identified in an adult in good health. The sequences come from peripheral blood, collected on day 0 of AZD1222 vaccination.

The CDR3 region is CASRGLAGGRDEQYF. CDR3 nucleotide sequence: TGCGCCAGCAGGGGACTAGCGGGAGGGCGGGACGAGCAGTACTTC. The rearrangement uses TRBV5-1 and TRBJ2-7, with TRBD2 matching over 16 bases. CDR1 SGHRS and CDR2 YFSETQ come from the germline V gene. Losses at the gene ends were 5 bases for V and 5 bases for J; bases not matched to a gene: 4. The CDR3 is made up of 15 amino acids.